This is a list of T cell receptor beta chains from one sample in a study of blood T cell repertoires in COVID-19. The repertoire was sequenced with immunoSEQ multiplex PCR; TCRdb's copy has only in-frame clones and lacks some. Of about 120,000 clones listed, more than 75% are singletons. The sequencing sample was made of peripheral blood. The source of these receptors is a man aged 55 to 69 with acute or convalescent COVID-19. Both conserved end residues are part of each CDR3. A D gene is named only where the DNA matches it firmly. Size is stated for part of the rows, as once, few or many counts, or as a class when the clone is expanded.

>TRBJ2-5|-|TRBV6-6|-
TGTGCCAGCAGCCGGGACTGGCAAGAGACCCAGTACTTC
CASSRDWQETQYF
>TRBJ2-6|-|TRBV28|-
TGTGCCAGCAGTGTAACAGGTGAACCTGGGGCCAACGTCCTGACTTTC
CASSVTGEPGANVLTF
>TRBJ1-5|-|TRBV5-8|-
TGTGCCAGCAGCGAGAGTAATCAGCCCCAGCATTTT
CASSESNQPQHF
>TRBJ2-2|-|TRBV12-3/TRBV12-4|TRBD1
TGTGCCAGTGGACAGGCGAACACCGGGGAGCTGTTTTTT
CASGQANTGELFF
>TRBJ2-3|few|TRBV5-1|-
TGCGCCAGCAGCTTACGAGACACAGATACGCAGTATTTT
CASSLRDTDTQYF
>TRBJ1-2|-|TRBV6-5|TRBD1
TGTGCCAACCAGGACAGGGCTAACTATGGCTACACCTTC
CANQDRANYGYTF
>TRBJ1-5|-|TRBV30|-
TGTGCCTGGAATCAACAGGGCGGCAATCAGCCCCAGCATTTT
CAWNQQGGNQPQHF
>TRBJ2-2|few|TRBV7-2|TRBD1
TGTGCCAGCAGCCTACGACAGGGGAACACCGGGGAGCTGTTTTTT
CASSLRQGNTGELFF
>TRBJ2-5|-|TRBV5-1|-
TGCGCCAGCGCCCCGGGGGATCAGGGCATAGGAGAGACCCAGTACTTC
CASAPGDQGIGETQYF
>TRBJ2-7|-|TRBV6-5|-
TGTGCCAGCAGCACAGGTCCCTTAGAGCAGTACTTC
CASSTGPLEQYF
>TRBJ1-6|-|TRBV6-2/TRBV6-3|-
TGTGCCAGCAGTTGGGACAATAACAATTCACCCCTCCACTTT
CASSWDNNNSPLHF
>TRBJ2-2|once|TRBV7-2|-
TGTGCCAGCAGCTCGTACGGGATCTCAATCACCGGGGAGCTGTTTTTT
CASSSYGISITGELFF
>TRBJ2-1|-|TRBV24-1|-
TGTGCCACCAGTGAGTCCGGAGCGCAGCAGTTCTTC
CATSESGAQQFF
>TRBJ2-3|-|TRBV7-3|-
TGTGCCAGCAGCTTAATCAGTTCTAGCACAGATACGCAGTATTTT
CASSLISSSTDTQYF
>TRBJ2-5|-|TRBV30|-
TGTGCCTGGAGTGTACAGACACAAGAGACCCAGTACTTC
CAWSVQTQETQYF
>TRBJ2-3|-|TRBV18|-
TGTGCCAGCTCACCGTCGCCCGCGGATACGCAGTATTTT
CASSPSPADTQYF
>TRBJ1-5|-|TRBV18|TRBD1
TGTGCCAGCTCACCTGGGACAGCCTTTAGCAATCAGCCCCAGCATTTT
CASSPGTAFSNQPQHF
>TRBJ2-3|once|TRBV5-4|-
TGTGCCAGCAGCTTGAGGACTAGCACAGATACGCAGTATTTT
CASSLRTSTDTQYF
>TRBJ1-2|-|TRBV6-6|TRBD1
TGTGCCACCTCGATTGGGGACAGCTATGGCTACACCTTC
CATSIGDSYGYTF
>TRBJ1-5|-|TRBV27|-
TGTGCCAGCCGCTACAGGGCAGACAATCAGCCCCAGCATTTT
CASRYRADNQPQHF
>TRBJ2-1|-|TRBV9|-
TGTGCCAGCAGCGTACTGCCGGGACTCCGGGAGCAGTTCTTC
CASSVLPGLREQFF
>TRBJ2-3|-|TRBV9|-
TGTGCCAGCAGCGCCGGGAGGGGGCAAAGCACAGATACGCAGTATTTT
CASSAGRGQSTDTQYF
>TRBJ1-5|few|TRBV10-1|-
TGCGCCAGCAGTGAGACGGGCAATCAGCCCCAGCATTTT
CASSETGNQPQHF
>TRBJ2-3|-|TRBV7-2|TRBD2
TGTGCCAGCAGCTTAGGGCTAGCGGGAGGCCTCCCAGATACGCAGTATTTT
CASSLGLAGGLPDTQYF
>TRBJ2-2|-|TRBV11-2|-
TGTGCCAGCAGCACTATTCACGACACCGGGGAGCTGTTTTTT
CASSTIHDTGELFF
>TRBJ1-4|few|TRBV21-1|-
TGTGCCAGCAGCAAAAGGGAGACCCGGGGGGAACTGTTTTTT
CASSKRETRGELFF
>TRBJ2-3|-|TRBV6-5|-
TGTGCCAGCAGTTCCTACGGACCGGGAGCCACAGATACGCAGTATTTT
CASSSYGPGATDTQYF
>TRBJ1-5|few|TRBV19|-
TGTGCCAGTAGCTCCTATAATCAGCCCCAGCATTTT
CASSSYNQPQHF
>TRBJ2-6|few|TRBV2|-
TGTGCCAGCAGTGAGCTAATCTCTGGGGCCAACGTCCTGACTTTC
CASSELISGANVLTF
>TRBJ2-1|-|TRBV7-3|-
TGTGCCAGCAGCTTCGCCGACAGGAGCAATGAGCAGTTCTTC
CASSFADRSNEQFF
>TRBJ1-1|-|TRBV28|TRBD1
TGTGCCAGCACCGCGTACAGGGGTTCTTTTGAAGCTTTCTTT
CASTAYRGSFEAFF
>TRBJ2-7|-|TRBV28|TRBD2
TGTGCCACCTTACTAGCGGGAGTTGTAGGCTACGAGCAGTACTTC
CATLLAGVVGYEQYF
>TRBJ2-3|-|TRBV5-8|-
TGTGCCAGCAGCTTGCGGGGTAGCACAGATACGCAGTATTTT
CASSLRGSTDTQYF
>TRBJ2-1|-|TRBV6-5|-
TGTGCCAGTGGGCTGAAGGGAGGTATTGAGCAGTTCTTC
CASGLKGGIEQFF
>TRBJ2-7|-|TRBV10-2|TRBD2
TGCGCCAGCAGTGAAGCGGGAGGGCCTGGGGCCTACGAGCAGTACTTC
CASSEAGGPGAYEQYF
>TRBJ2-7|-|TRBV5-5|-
TGTGCCAGCAGCGCGGGACGGTTCCTAGAAGGTCTCTACGAGCAGTACTTC
CASSAGRFLEGLYEQYF
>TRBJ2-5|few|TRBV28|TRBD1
TGTGCCAGCTCTAGGGACAGAGTCCAAGAGACCCAGTACTTC
CASSRDRVQETQYF
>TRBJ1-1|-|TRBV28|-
TGTGCCAGCAGTTTGGCAGGACTTATGAACACTGAAGCTTTCTTT
CASSLAGLMNTEAFF
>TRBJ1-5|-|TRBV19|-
TGTGCCAGTAGTTCCGGCAGGGCAAGCAATCAGCCCCAGCATTTT
CASSSGRASNQPQHF
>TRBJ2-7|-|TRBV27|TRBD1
TGTGCCAGCATGGGACAGCTCTACGAGCAGTACTTC
CASMGQLYEQYF
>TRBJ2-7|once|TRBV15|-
TGTGCCACCAGCAGAGATCTTGGGCCCTACGAGCAGTACTTC
CATSRDLGPYEQYF
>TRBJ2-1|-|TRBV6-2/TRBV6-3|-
TGTGCCAGCAGTTGGGCTGATCCCTCCTACAATGAGCAGTTCTTC
CASSWADPSYNEQFF
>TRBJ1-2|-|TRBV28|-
TGTGCCAGCAGTCCTGGACAGACCTATGGCTACACCTTC
CASSPGQTYGYTF
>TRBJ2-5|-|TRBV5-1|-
TGCGCCAGCAGCCTAACGACAGGTGGTATGAAGACCCAGTACTTC
CASSLTTGGMKTQYF
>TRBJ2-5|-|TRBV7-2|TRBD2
TGTGCCAGCAGCTTATCGCGACTAGCGGTCCATGGGGGCCAGTACTTC
CASSLSRLAVHGGQYF
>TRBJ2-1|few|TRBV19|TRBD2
TGTGCCAGTAGTATAAGGCGACTAGCGGGAGGTCCCCCGTCATCTGAGCAGTTCTTC
CASSIRRLAGGPPSSEQFF
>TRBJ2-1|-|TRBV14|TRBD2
TGTGCCAGCAGCCAAGTCCCTAGCGGGAGCGTTAGCTCCTACAATGAGCAGTTCTTC
CASSQVPSGSVSSYNEQFF
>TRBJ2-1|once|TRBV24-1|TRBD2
TGTGCCACCAGTGAAGGCCCTGGGACTAACCGGCGCAATGAGCAGTTCTTC
CATSEGPGTNRRNEQFF
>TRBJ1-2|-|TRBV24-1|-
TGTGCCACCAGTGTCCCCGGGTCTGATGGCTACACCTTC
CATSVPGSDGYTF
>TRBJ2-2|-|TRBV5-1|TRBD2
TGCGCCAGCAGCTTGGGACTAGCGGGTCCCACGGGCACCGGGGAGCTGTTTTTT
CASSLGLAGPTGTGELFF
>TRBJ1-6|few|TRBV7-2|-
TGTGCCAGCAGACCTACAGGGTCTATTAATTCACCCCTCCACTTT
CASRPTGSINSPLHF
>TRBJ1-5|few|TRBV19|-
TGTGCCAGTTCTTCTTCACTTGGTGGGGGGAGTAGCAATCAGCCCCAGCATTTT
CASSSSLGGGSSNQPQHF
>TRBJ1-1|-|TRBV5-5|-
TGTGCCAGCAGCGTGAGCGACACTGAAGCTTTCTTT
CASSVSDTEAFF
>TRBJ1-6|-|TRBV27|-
TGTGCCAGCTGTTTACTCGGGACTCTTGAAGGTTCACCCCTCCACTTT
CASCLLGTLEGSPLHF
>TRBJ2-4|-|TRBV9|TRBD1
TGTGCCAGCAGCGTAGGGGACAGGGGGAACATTCAGTACTTC
CASSVGDRGNIQYF
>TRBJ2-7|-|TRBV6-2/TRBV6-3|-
TGTGCCAGCAGTTACTCGAGGCAGGGTAACCCTCGTTCCTACGAGCAGTACTTC
CASSYSRQGNPRSYEQYF
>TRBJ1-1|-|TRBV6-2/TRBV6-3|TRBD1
TGTGCCAGCAGACCTCAGGGGGCGGGGAACACTGAAGCTTTCTTT
CASRPQGAGNTEAFF
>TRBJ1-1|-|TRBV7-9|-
TGTGCCAGCAGGGAGAGCGGGGGGAACACTGAAGCTTTCTTT
CASRESGGNTEAFF